The present entry profiles one TCR beta chain with its context. This entry comes from a study of blood T cells in healthy people across ages. The V and J ends lost 4 bases and 11 bases respectively, with 13 bases between them. Germline V gene sequence: CDR1 MDHEN, CDR2 SYDVKM. The CDR3 loop spans 12 amino acids. A J-beta primer mix and a sample-barcoded 5' primer were used in a second PCR of roughly 6 to 12 cycles. Carrying 12 random nucleotides, a template-switch adaptor labeled each individual cDNA molecule. The study obtained at least 2.5 million CDR3-containing paired-end reads from every sample. TCRdb redid the calling of the 5' RACE reads with MiXCR, one entry per CDR3 protein. The data hold 890,000 or so distinct CDR3 sequences, with around 62% observed a single time.

Sequencing was performed on blood. V is TRBV28 and J is TRBJ2-3; tentatively, D is TRBD2 (7 bases). This sequence originates from a man younger than 45 in good health. In nucleotides, the CDR3 is TGTGCCAGCAGTTCCCTAGGGGGGGAGCAGTATTTT. It is translated as CASSSLGGEQYF.